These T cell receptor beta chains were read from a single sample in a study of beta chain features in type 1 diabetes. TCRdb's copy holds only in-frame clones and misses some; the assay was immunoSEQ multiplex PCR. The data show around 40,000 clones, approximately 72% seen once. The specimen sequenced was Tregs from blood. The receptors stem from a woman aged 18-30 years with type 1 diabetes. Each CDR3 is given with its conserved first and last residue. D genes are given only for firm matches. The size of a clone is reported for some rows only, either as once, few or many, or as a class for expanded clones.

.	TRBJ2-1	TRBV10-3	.	TGTGCCATCAGTGAGCCCCCCGTCCGGGAGCAGTTCTTC	CAISEPPVREQFF
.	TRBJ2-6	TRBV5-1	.	TGCGCCAGCAGCCCCGGACAGTTCTCTGGGGCCAACGTCCTGACTTTC	CASSPGQFSGANVLTF
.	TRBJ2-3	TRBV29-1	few	TGCAGCGACTCGGGAGAGTCCACAGATACGCAGTATTTT	CSDSGESTDTQYF
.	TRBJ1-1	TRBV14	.	TGTGCCAGCAGCCAAGTAGGGGTTCCCGCTTTCTTT	CASSQVGVPAFF
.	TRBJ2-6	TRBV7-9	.	TGTGCCAGCAGCTCAGGGGCGCCTGGGGCCAACGTCCTGACTTTC	CASSSGAPGANVLTF
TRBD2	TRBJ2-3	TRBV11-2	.	TGTGCCAGCAGCTGGGGACTAGCGGGGGGAGGGAATACGCAGTATTTT	CASSWGLAGGGNTQYF
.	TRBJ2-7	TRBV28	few	TGTGCCAGCAGTTCCCAATACGAGCAGTACTTC	CASSSQYEQYF
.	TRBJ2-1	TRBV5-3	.	TGTGCCAGAAGCTTGGAGGGGCAGGGGATCGAAAAGGATGAGCAGTTCTTC	CARSLEGQGIEKDEQFF
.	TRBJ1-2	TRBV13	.	TGTGCCAGCATCTACCGACAGAACTATGGCTACACCTTC	CASIYRQNYGYTF
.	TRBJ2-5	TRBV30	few	TGTGCCTGGAGCCAGGGTGGGCAGACCCAGTACTTC	CAWSQGGQTQYF
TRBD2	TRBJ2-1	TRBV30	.	TGTGCCTGGACCGCCCGACTAGCTTCCTCACACAATGAGCAGTTCTTC	CAWTARLASSHNEQFF
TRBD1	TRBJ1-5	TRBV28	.	TGTGCCGTTGACAGGGGTGGTCAGCCCCAGCATTTT	CAVDRGGQPQHF
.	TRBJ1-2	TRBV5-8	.	TGTGCCAGCAGCTCAGAAATCCCTCCATCCTCTAACTATGGCTACACCTTC	CASSSEIPPSSNYGYTF
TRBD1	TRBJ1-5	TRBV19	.	TGTGCCAGTAGTATAGCAGGCGGGACAGGGCTCTATAGCAATCAGCCCCAGCATTTT	CASSIAGGTGLYSNQPQHF
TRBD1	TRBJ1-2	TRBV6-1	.	TGTGCCAGCAGCTTCGAGGCCAGGGGGGCCTATGGCTACACCTTC	CASSFEARGAYGYTF
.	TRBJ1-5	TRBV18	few	TGTGCCAGCTCACCATATGGGGGGGTCGGTCAGCCCCAGCATTTT	CASSPYGGVGQPQHF
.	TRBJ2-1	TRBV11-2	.	TGTGCCAGCAGCTTAGGCAGGGGTGGATCCTACAATGAGCAGTTCTTC	CASSLGRGGSYNEQFF
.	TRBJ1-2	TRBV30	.	TGTGCCTGGGGTCGACAGCTTACCTATGGCTACACCTTC	CAWGRQLTYGYTF
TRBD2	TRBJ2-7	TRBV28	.	TGTGCCAGCAGGTCTAGCGGGAGCTCCTACGAGCAGTACTTC	CASRSSGSSYEQYF
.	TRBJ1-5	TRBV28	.	TGTGCCAGCAGTCGCGGACTCGCACGGTCATTATTGGGGCCCCAGCATTTT	CASSRGLARSLLGPQHF
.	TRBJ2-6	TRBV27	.	TGTGCCAGCAGTTTCTTGGGCCAGCACTCTGGGGCCAACGTCCTGACTTTC	CASSFLGQHSGANVLTF
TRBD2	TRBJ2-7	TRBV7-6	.	TGTGCCAGCAGCAGGGGACTAGCGGGGGGGCTCGAGCAGTACTTC	CASSRGLAGGLEQYF
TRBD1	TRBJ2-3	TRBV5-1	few	TGCGCCAGCAGCTGGGACAGCCACACAGATACGCAGTATTTT	CASSWDSHTDTQYF
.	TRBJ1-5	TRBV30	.	TGTGCCTGGAAAATGGGAGGGCTTAGCAATCAGCCCCAGCATTTT	CAWKMGGLSNQPQHF
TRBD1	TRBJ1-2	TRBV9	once	TGTGCCAGCAGCGCCCGGGACAGGGACTACTATGGCTACACCTTC	CASSARDRDYYGYTF
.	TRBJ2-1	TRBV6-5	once	TGTGCCAGCAGTTACTCGATACTCCGGGATGAGCAGTTCTTC	CASSYSILRDEQFF
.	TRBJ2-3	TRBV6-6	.	TGTGCCAGCAGTGGGGCAAAGGGCACAGATACGCAGTATTTT	CASSGAKGTDTQYF
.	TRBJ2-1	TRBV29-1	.	TGCAGCGTTGCCGCTCGGGTCTCCTACAATGAACAGTTCTTC	CSVAARVSYNEQFF
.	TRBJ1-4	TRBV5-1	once	TGCGCCAGCAGCTTCGGCAGGTTAAATGAAAAACTGTTTTTT	CASSFGRLNEKLFF
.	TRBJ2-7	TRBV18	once	TGTGCCAGCTCGATTTCTACCTACGAGCAGTACTTC	CASSISTYEQYF
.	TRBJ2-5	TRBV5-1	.	TGCGCCAGCAGCTTGAGGCTATCCGGGGAGACCCAGTACTTC	CASSLRLSGETQYF
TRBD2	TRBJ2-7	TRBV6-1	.	TGTGCCGGCGGGCCCGACGGGACTAGCGGGAGGCAGTACTTC	CAGGPDGTSGRQYF
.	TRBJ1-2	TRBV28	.	TGTGCCAGCTTCACACCCCAATTTAACTATGGCTACACCTTC	CASFTPQFNYGYTF